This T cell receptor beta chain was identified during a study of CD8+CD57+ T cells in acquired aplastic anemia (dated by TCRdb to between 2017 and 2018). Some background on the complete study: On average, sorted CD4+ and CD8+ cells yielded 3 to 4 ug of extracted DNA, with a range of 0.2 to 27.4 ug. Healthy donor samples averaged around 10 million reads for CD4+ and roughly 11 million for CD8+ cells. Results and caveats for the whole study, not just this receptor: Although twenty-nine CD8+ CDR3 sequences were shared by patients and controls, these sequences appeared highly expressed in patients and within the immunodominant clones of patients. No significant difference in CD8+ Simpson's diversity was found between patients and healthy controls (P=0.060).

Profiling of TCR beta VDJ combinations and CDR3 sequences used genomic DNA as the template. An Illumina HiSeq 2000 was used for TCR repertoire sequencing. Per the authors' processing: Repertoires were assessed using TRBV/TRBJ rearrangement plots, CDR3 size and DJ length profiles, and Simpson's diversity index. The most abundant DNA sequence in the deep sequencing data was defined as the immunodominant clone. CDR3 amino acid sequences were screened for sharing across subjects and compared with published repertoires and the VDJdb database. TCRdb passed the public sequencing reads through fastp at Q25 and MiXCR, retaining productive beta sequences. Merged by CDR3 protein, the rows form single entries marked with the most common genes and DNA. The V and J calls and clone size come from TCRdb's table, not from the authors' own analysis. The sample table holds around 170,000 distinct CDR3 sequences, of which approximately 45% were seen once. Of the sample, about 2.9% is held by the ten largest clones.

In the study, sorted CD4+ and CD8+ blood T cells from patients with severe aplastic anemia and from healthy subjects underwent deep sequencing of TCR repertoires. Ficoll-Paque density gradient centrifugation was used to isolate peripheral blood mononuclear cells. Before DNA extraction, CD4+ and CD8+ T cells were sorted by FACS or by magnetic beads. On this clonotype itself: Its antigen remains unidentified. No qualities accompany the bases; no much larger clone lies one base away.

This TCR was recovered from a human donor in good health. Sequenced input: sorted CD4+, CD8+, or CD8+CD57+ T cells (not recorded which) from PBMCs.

The CDR3 sequence is CSARPLAFQTDTQYF. The bases are TGCAGTGCTCGCCCACTAGCCTTCCAGACAGATACGCAGTATTTT. The rearranged segments are TRBV20-1 and TRBJ2-3; tentative D gene TRBD2, with 6 bases matching. Reading the germline V gene (reference sequence) gives CDR1 DFQATT and CDR2 SNEGSKA. The CDR3, from cysteine to phenylalanine, totals 15 residues. CDR3 DNA only is kept here, 45 bases in frame from base 1. V is shortened by 5 bases, J by 3 bases, and the region joining them spans 18 bases.